Given below is one TCR beta chain in context. Germline values: CDR1 SGDLS, CDR2 YYNGEE. Deletions cut 7 bases from V and 0 bases from J, with 12 bases between. This CDR3 comprises 14 residues. These data originate in a study of blood T cell repertoires in COVID-19. Across the whole study: Samples taken during acute and convalescent COVID-19 were collected in the United States, Italy and Spain. The cDNA or gDNA used as material had been derived from T cells, B-cell-depleted T cells, or PBMCs.

Under the authors' procedure: Estimation of nucleated cell counts relied on the amplification of reference gene primers. TCRdb keeps only in-frame clones here, not all; method: immunoSEQ multiplex PCR. The V and J calls and the clone size are those of that table, but D and trimming were determined from the DNA. Of about 380,000 clones listed, 85% are singletons. The sequenced sample consisted of peripheral blood. This chain links TRBV9 with TRBJ2-3, with a weak D call TRBD2 (5 bases). The receptor was derived from a woman younger than 35 with acute or convalescent COVID-19. This CDR3 reads CASQSGTSTDTQYF. In nucleotides, the CDR3 is TGTGCCAGCCAGAGCGGAACTAGCACAGATACGCAGTATTTT.